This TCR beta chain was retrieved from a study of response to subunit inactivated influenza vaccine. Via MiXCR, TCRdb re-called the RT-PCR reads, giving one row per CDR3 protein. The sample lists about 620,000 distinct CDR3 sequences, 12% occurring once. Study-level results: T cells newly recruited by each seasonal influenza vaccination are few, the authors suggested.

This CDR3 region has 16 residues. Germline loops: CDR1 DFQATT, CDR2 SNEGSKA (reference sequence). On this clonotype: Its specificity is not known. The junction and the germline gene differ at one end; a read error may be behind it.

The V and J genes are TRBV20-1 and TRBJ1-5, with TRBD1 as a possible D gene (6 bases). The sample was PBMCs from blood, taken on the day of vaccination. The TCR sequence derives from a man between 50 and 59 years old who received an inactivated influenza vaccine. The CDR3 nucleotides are TGCTGTGCTATAAAAAAAGACAGGTTTAGCAATCAGCCCCAGCATTTT. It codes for CCAIKKDRFSNQPQHF.